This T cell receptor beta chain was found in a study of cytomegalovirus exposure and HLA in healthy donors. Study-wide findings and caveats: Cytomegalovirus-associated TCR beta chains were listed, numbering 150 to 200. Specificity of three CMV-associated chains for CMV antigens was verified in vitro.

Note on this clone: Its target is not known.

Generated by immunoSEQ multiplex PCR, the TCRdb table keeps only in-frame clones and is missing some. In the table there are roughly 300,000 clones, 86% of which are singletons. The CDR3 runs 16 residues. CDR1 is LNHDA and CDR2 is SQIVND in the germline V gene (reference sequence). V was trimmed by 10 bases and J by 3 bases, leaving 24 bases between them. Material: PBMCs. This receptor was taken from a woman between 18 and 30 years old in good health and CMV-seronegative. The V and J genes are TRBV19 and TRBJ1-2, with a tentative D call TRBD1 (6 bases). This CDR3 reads CATEGIGGRGDYGYTF. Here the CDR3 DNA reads TGTGCCACCGAAGGGATCGGGGGGCGAGGGGACTATGGCTACACCTTC. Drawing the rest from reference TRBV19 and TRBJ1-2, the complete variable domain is DGGITQSPKYLFRKEGQNVTLSCEQNLNHDAMYWYRQDPGQGLRLIYYSQIVNDFQKGDIAEGYSVSREKKESFPLTVTSAQKNPTAFYLCATEGIGGRGDYGYTFGSGTRLTVV.